The 26 T cell receptor beta chains presented below share a single source sample, sequenced in a study of blood T cell repertoires in COVID-19. Sequencing was performed with immunoSEQ multiplex PCR; in TCRdb, only in-frame clones are kept and a portion is missing. The sample lists about 270,000 clones; more than 75% were seen once. Sequenced sample: PBMCs or T cells enriched from blood (not recorded which). Source of these receptors: a woman aged 18-29 years who had recovered from COVID-19.

This chain uses TRBV10-1 with TRBJ1-3, with D maybe TRBD1 (6 bases). Trimming stripped 3 bases from V and 0 bases from J, with 12 bases between. The CDR3 is made up of 16 amino acids. Germline V gives CDR1 WNHNN, CDR2 SYGVQD (reference sequence). As DNA, the CDR3 is TGCGCCAGCAGTGACCAGGGGACGAGCTCTGGAAACACCATATATTTT. Translated: CASSDQGTSSGNTIYF.

The rearrangement uses TRBV10-3 and TRBJ1-1; possibly TRBD1 for D (6 bases). The CDR3 totals 15 residues. V was clipped by 5 bases and J by 4 bases, with 17 bases between them. Germline values: CDR1 ENHRY, CDR2 SYGVKD. CDR3 region: CAISLEGGSGTEAFF. CDR3 DNA: TGTGCCATCAGTTTAGAGGGGGGGTCAGGCACTGAAGCTTTCTTT.

The chain employs TRBV6-5 and TRBJ2-7; D possibly corresponds to TRBD1 (5 bases). Germline V CDR1 and CDR2: MNHEY, SVGAGI. The CDR3 covers 16 residues. V was cut by 0 bases and J by 1 base, with 13 bases left in between. The CDR3, as DNA: TGTGCCAGCAGTTACTCGGAAGGGGCTTTTTCCTACGAGCAGTACTTC. Translating gives CASSYSEGAFSYEQYF.

The J gene is TRBJ2-7, the V gene TRBV18, with TRBD2 matching over 7 bases. The CDR3 has 15 amino acids. V dropped 3 bases and J dropped 5; count of bases not matched to a gene: 10. Germline lookup yields CDR1 KGHSH and CDR2 LQKENI. CDR3 nucleotide sequence: TGTGCCAGCTCACCGCAGCGGGGATCGTACCACGAGCAGTACTTC. It encodes CASSPQRGSYHEQYF. Variable domain in full (rest from reference TRBV18 and TRBJ2-7): NAGVMQNPRHLVRRRGQEARLRCSPMKGHSHVYWYRQLPEEGLKFMVYLQKENIIDESGMPKERFSAEFPKEGPSILRIQQVVRGDSAAYFCASSPQRGSYHEQYFGPGTRLTVT.

The chain is built from TRBV27 and TRBJ1-6, with D possibly matching TRBD1 (6 bases). V was trimmed by 3 bases and J by 0 bases, leaving 18 bases between them. The CDR3 runs to 19 residues. Germline CDR1 reads MNHEY; CDR2 reads SMNVEV (reference sequence). In DNA, the CDR3 is TGTGCCAGCAGTTTTTTCTCCGGGGGGGCTGGCTCCTATAATTCACCCCTCCACTTT. Translating it yields CASSFFSGGAGSYNSPLHF.

J is TRBJ1-3 and V is TRBV5-1; the match to TRBD1 covers 10 bases. The CDR3 is made up of 17 amino acids. The trim removed 4 bases at V and 0 bases at J, leaving 7 bases unmatched. Germline V gene data show CDR1 as SGHRS and CDR2 as YFSETQ. CDR3 residues: CASSRGQGKDSGNTIYF. The CDR3 DNA follows: TGCGCCAGCAGCCGGGGACAGGGGAAAGACTCTGGAAACACCATATATTTT.

This chain connects TRBV18 to TRBJ2-7, with D possibly being TRBD2 (5 bases). This CDR3 contains 15 residues. Trimming shortened V by 4 bases and J by 5 bases, and 18 bases separated the two germline ends. CDR1 and CDR2 (germline): KGHSH, LQKENI. Here the CDR3 reads CASSRQRTGNHEQYF. Written as DNA, the CDR3 is TGTGCCAGCTCACGACAAAGAACCGGGAACCACGAGCAGTACTTC.

The chain links TRBV6-5 to TRBJ1-2; TRBD1 matches 7 bases. The CDR3 spans 15 residues. V lost 5 bases and J lost 2; bases outside the gene matches: 8. CDR1 and CDR2 (germline): MNHEY, SVGAGI. In nucleotides, the CDR3 is TGTGCCAGCAGTCCCCGGGACAGCTCCAACTATGGCTACACCTTC. Its protein product is CASSPRDSSNYGYTF.

The rearrangement joins TRBV5-6 to TRBJ2-5; 10 bases map to TRBD1. The CDR3 consists of 14 residues. V lost 1 base, J lost 5 bases, and 2 bases stayed unmatched. Per the germline V gene, CDR1 is SGHDT and CDR2 is YYEEEE. CDR3 sequence (DNA): TGTGCCAGCAGCTTGAAGACAGGGGGCGAGACCCAGTACTTC. It translates to CASSLKTGGETQYF.

This clone appeared once. The chain is built from TRBV6-5 and TRBJ1-4; TRBD1 matches 7 bases. CDR1 MNHEY and CDR2 SVGAGI come from the germline V gene. The J segment lost 8 bases and the V segment lost 6 bases, leaving 3 bases of the junction unmatched. The CDR3 contains 12 residues. CDR3 coding DNA: TGTGCCAGCAGCACAGGGGACGAAAAACTGTTTTTT. It translates to CASSTGDEKLFF.

This sequence joins TRBV6-5 and TRBJ1-6; D is possibly TRBD1 (5 bases). CDR1 MNHEY and CDR2 SVGAGI come from the germline V gene. Trimming took 0 bases from V and 9 from J, leaving 12 bases between them. The CDR3 is 15 amino acids. The CDR3 region has the DNA TGTGCCAGCAGTTACTCGGACGGTCAGGGTTCACCCCTCCACTTT. It is translated as CASSYSDGQGSPLHF.

The chain couples TRBV2 to TRBJ2-7; the D gene is possibly TRBD1 (6 bases). This CDR3 has 15 amino acids. V lost 3 bases to trimming and J lost 2 bases, with 14 bases between them. Germline V gene lookup returns CDR1 SNHLY and CDR2 FYNNEI. The CDR3 DNA is TGTGCCAGCAGTGAGACAGACAGGCTAACCTACGAGCAGTACTTC. Its protein is CASSETDRLTYEQYF.

This chain links TRBV6-5 with TRBJ2-7; 7 bases are shared with TRBD2. This CDR3 is built from 14 residues. J was trimmed by 5 bases and V by 7 bases; bases with no gene match: 11. The V gene's germline CDR1 is MNHEY and CDR2 SVGAGI. The CDR3 here is CASKKAGTRDEQYF. CDR3 sequence (DNA): TGTGCCAGCAAGAAAGCGGGGACTCGGGACGAGCAGTACTTC.

As concerns this clone: Additional DNA sequences in this sample encode the identical CDR3. The genes are TRBV9 and TRBJ2-3, with 8 bases lining up with TRBD2. The CDR3 is made up of 16 amino acids. Per germline, CDR1 SGDLS and CDR2 YYNGEE. The J segment lost 3 bases and the V segment lost 0 bases, leaving 6 bases of the junction unmatched. CDR3 DNA sequence: TGTGCCAGCAGCGTAGGGCTAGCGGGCGGAACAGATACGCAGTATTTT. It translates to CASSVGLAGGTDTQYF. Together with reference TRBV9 and TRBJ2-3, the CDR3 gives the full variable domain: DSGVTQTPKHLITATGQRVTLRCSPRSGDLSVYWYQQSLDQGLQFLIQYYNGEERAKGNILERFSAQQFPDLHSELNLSSLELGDSALYFCASSVGLAGGTDTQYFGPGTRLTVL.

This rearrangement joins TRBV5-1 to TRBJ1-3; TRBD1 might be the D (6 bases). The V gene lost 0 bases and the J gene lost 4 bases, with 8 bases spanning the gap. Germline lookup yields CDR1 SGHRS and CDR2 YFSETQ. This CDR3 is 14 amino acids long. The CDR3 reads CASSLDREGNTIYF. The CDR3 DNA follows: TGCGCCAGCAGCTTGGACAGGGAGGGAAACACCATATATTTT.

The chain links TRBV28 to TRBJ2-1; a weak D match, TRBD2 (5 bases). V was shortened by 6 bases and J by 13 bases, with 28 bases between the two germline ends. From germline, CDR1 is MDHEN and CDR2 SYDVKM. This CDR3 has 16 residues. Here the CDR3 DNA reads TGTGCCAGCAGCGAGGCAGCGGCGGGCGCCTACAAAACCCAGTTCTTC. Translation gives CASSEAAAGAYKTQFF.

The chain joins TRBV5-4 to TRBJ1-2; a weak D match, TRBD1 (5 bases). CDR1 is SGHNT and CDR2 is YYREEE in the germline V gene (reference sequence). The length of the CDR3 is 14 residues. Trimming removed 4 bases from V and 7 bases from J, with 17 bases in between. The CDR3 DNA follows: TGTGCCAGCAGCCCCGGGGGGGGAATGATTGGCTACACCTTC. Its translation is CASSPGGGMIGYTF.

This chain links TRBV7-2 with TRBJ2-7; 7 bases are shared with TRBD2. There are 17 residues in the CDR3. J lost 2 bases, V lost 5 bases, and 15 bases had no gene match. Germline CDR1 and CDR2: SGHTA and FQGNSA. CDR3 sequence (DNA): TGTGCCAGCAGCCAGACCTTCCCGGGGAGGGGTACCTACGAGCAGTACTTC. Translating it yields CASSQTFPGRGTYEQYF.

This sequence joins TRBV3-1 (or the pseudogene TRBV3-2) and TRBJ2-3; D is perhaps TRBD2 (5 bases). This CDR3 region has 17 residues. V lost 2 bases, J lost 3 bases, and 18 bases lay in between. CDR1 and CDR2 (germline): LGHDT, YNNKEL (reference sequence). The CDR3 coding sequence is TGTGCCAGCAGCCAAAGTACCCCGGGAAGCTCGACAGATACGCAGTATTTT. Translated: CASSQSTPGSSTDTQYF.

J is TRBJ2-1 and V is TRBV28; 10 bases are a match to TRBD1. The trim removed 5 bases at V and 2 bases at J, leaving 9 bases unmatched. The CDR3 contains 17 residues. The germline CDR1 and CDR2 sequences are MDHEN and SYDVKM. The CDR3 DNA reads TGTGCCAGCAGTCTAGGAGGGGGGACAGGGGCCTACAATGAGCAGTTCTTC. Amino acids: CASSLGGGTGAYNEQFF.

This chain links TRBV6-2 or TRBV6-3 with TRBJ1-2; D is uncertain. Germline V CDR1 and CDR2: MNHEY, SVGEGT. The CDR3 is 13 amino acids. Trimming removed 4 bases from V and 3 bases from J, with 9 bases in between. The CDR3 sequence is CASSLTEDYGYTF. The CDR3 DNA follows: TGTGCCAGCAGTTTAACAGAAGACTATGGCTACACCTTC.

The genes are TRBV3-1 (or the pseudogene TRBV3-2) and TRBJ2-7; TRBD2 matches at 7 bases. Germline CDR1 is LGHDT and CDR2 is YNNKEL (reference sequence). Trimming took 2 bases from V and 9 from J; bases not matched to a gene: 4. CDR3 size: 12 residues. Here the CDR3 reads CASSQTGGGQYF. For the CDR3, the DNA is TGTGCCAGCAGCCAAACAGGCGGGGGGCAGTACTTC.

V gene TRBV30 combines with J gene TRBJ1-5; D gene uncertain. CDR3 length: 14 amino acids. Germline V gene lookup returns CDR1 GTSNPN and CDR2 SVGIG (reference sequence). Between the trimmed V and J ends, which lost 1 base and 4 bases, there was a span of 11 bases. The CDR3 DNA sequence: TGTGCCTGGAGTGCCGAGATCACTAATCAGCCCCAGCATTTT. Encoded protein: CAWSAEITNQPQHF.

The chain has TRBV5-8 and TRBJ1-4; D remains unclear. The germline V gene has CDR1 SGHTS and CDR2 YDEGEE. The CDR3 runs to 16 residues. V lost 2 bases to trimming and J lost 3 bases, with 14 bases between them. This chain's CDR3 is CASSLHRVEANEKLFF. CDR3 DNA: TGTGCCAGCAGCTTACATAGAGTAGAGGCTAATGAAAAACTGTTTTTT.

To note about this clone: This may arise from a read error, as a much more abundant clone is one base away. This chain uses TRBV11-3 with TRBJ2-3; D is uncertain. CDR1 and CDR2 from the germline V gene are SGHNT and YENEEA. Trimming removed 2 bases from V and 2 bases from J, with 2 bases in between. This CDR3 region has 12 residues. CDR3 sequence (DNA): TGTGCCAGCAGCTTACACACAGATACGCAGTATTTT. As protein: CASSLHTDTQYF.

With respect to this clone: A junction end diverges from the germline sequence, so it may reflect a read error. The chain employs TRBV11-2 and TRBJ2-7; TRBD1 is a possible D gene (6 bases). The CDR3 contains 16 residues. Germline loops: CDR1 SGHAT, CDR2 FQNNGV. The CDR3 coding sequence is TGTGCCAGCAGCTCCGAACAGGGTGAGGTCTCCCACGAGCAGTACTTC. Encoded protein: CASSSEQGEVSHEQYF.